What follows describes a single T cell receptor beta chain. V dropped 6 bases and J dropped 2 bases, with 7 bases sitting between them. The CDR3 has 11 residues. Germline lookup yields CDR1 DFQATT and CDR2 SNEGSKA (reference sequence). The sample is drawn from a study of T cells in localized non-small cell lung cancer. Some clones are missing from TCRdb's copy, which holds only in-frame ones; the method was immunoSEQ multiplex PCR. The data contain approximately 35,000 clones, approximately 92% of them singletons. The sequencing here drew on peripheral blood, taken before any cancer treatment. The J gene is TRBJ1-2, the V gene TRBV20-1; perhaps TRBD1 as D (6 bases). This TCR derives from a female donor older than 55 with stage I lung adenocarcinoma. CDR3 coding DNA: TGCAGTGCGGGGGGCAACTATGGCTACACCTTC. As protein: CSAGGNYGYTF.